A selection of T cell receptor beta chains follows, all from one sample in a study of T-cell memory formation after mild COVID-19. TCRdb used MiXCR to reprocess the 5' RACE reads, holding one entry per CDR3 protein. Of 300,000 to 400,000 distinct CDR3 sequences in the sample, roughly an eighth were seen once. The sample taken for sequencing was PBMCs or a T cell subset sorted from them (not recorded which). The receptors were gathered from a young man who had mild COVID-19 (a few samples of this study predate the infection). Cell type and time point are not known. Both conserved end residues are trimmed from each CDR3. Fields, in order: J gene, V gene, CDR3 protein.

J gene: TRBJ1-1; V gene: TRBV6-2/TRBV6-3; CDR3 protein: ASSLRQENTEAF
J gene: TRBJ2-2; V gene: TRBV7-7; CDR3 protein: ASSLAETGELF
J gene: TRBJ2-3; V gene: TRBV5-6; CDR3 protein: ASSLEFPNPVRSTDTQY
J gene: TRBJ2-2; V gene: TRBV5-1; CDR3 protein: ASSLVQGVGELF
J gene: TRBJ2-3; V gene: TRBV20-1; CDR3 protein: SAREADGGPTLITDTQY
J gene: TRBJ1-6; V gene: TRBV6-5; CDR3 protein: ASSYLTGSPLH
J gene: TRBJ1-1; V gene: TRBV5-4; CDR3 protein: ASSLEARATEAF
J gene: TRBJ1-1; V gene: TRBV24-1; CDR3 protein: ATSDGNMGRTEAF
J gene: TRBJ1-5; V gene: TRBV15; CDR3 protein: ATSRDTGVGQPQH
J gene: TRBJ2-3; V gene: TRBV4-3; CDR3 protein: ASSGGSRTDTQY
J gene: TRBJ2-1; V gene: TRBV6-4; CDR3 protein: ASSDGTSGGANEQF
J gene: TRBJ1-1; V gene: TRBV11-3; CDR3 protein: ASSLGGAREAF
J gene: TRBJ2-1; V gene: TRBV7-6; CDR3 protein: ASSLFGGVLDNEQF
J gene: TRBJ2-2; V gene: TRBV4-3; CDR3 protein: ASRPRAGELF
J gene: TRBJ2-2; V gene: TRBV7-9; CDR3 protein: ASSLTRPNAGELF
J gene: TRBJ2-3; V gene: TRBV4-3; CDR3 protein: ASSQGGGESTDTQY
J gene: TRBJ1-2; V gene: TRBV10-2; CDR3 protein: ASSEIEGNYGYT
J gene: TRBJ2-1; V gene: TRBV9; CDR3 protein: ASSVVAHSGGNEQF
J gene: TRBJ2-3; V gene: TRBV9; CDR3 protein: ASSLSSGDLDTQY
J gene: TRBJ2-3; V gene: TRBV5-1; CDR3 protein: ASSPRDSTDTQY
J gene: TRBJ1-5; V gene: TRBV6-2/TRBV6-3; CDR3 protein: ASSATLQGPQH
J gene: TRBJ1-4; V gene: TRBV6-2/TRBV6-3; CDR3 protein: ASSYQSELF
J gene: TRBJ2-1; V gene: TRBV29-1; CDR3 protein: SVERDGREQF
J gene: TRBJ1-1; V gene: TRBV7-3; CDR3 protein: ASSLNVGTEAF
J gene: TRBJ1-1; V gene: TRBV7-6; CDR3 protein: ASLGASNTEAF
J gene: TRBJ1-2; V gene: TRBV29-1; CDR3 protein: SAYRGLAYGYI